One T cell receptor beta chain is described in this entry. This CDR3 spans 12 amino acids. Trimming removed 4 bases from V and 4 bases from J; junction bases left unmatched: 4. The germline CDR1 and CDR2 sequences are SQVTM and ANQGSEA. Assay: immunoSEQ multiplex PCR; the TCRdb copy retains only in-frame clones and omits some. The table includes approximately 70,000 clones, around nine tenths detected once. The sample comes from a study of control samples from healthy donors and cancer patients. The chain uses TRBV29-1 and TRBJ2-7, with 7 bases lining up with TRBD1. Input material: PBMCs. The TCR comes from a woman aged 45 to 65 with colorectal cancer. CDR3 in amino acids: CSVGQGSYEQYF. DNA of the CDR3: TGCAGCGTTGGACAGGGTTCTTACGAGCAGTACTTC.